Listed below are T cell receptor beta chains from one sample, sequenced in a study of T cell changes during pregnancy in multiple sclerosis. Clones were read by immunoSEQ multiplex PCR, and TCRdb kept only the in-frame ones, dropping some. The data show approximately 31,000 clones, approximately 94% seen once. This sample comprised CD4+ T cells from peripheral blood mononuclear cells, obtained in the second trimester of pregnancy. All receptors come from a female donor with multiple sclerosis, enrolled in a pregnancy study. CDR3s include the opening cysteine and the closing phenylalanine or tryptophan. Fields, in order: V gene, CDR3 length, D gene, J gene, CDR3 DNA, CDR3 protein. The D gene is left open where the match is weak.

>TRBV1|15|-|TRBJ2-7
TGCACCAGCAGCCCACCCCAGCGGGAGATCCCTGAGCAGTACTTC
CTSSPPQREIPEQYF
>TRBV14|15|-|TRBJ2-7
TGTGCCAGCAGCCCACGGACTATTGCGAACTACGAGCAGTACTTC
CASSPRTIANYEQYF
>TRBV9|14|-|TRBJ2-1
TGTGCCAGCAGCCCGGCCCCCCAGGCTAATGAGCAGTTCTTC
CASSPAPQANEQFF
>TRBV12-5|18|-|TRBJ1-2
TGTGCTAGTGGGCAGGACACCCCTCCATTTCAGGGAAACTATGGCTACACCTTC
CASGQDTPPFQGNYGYTF
>TRBV11-1|17|TRBD2|TRBJ2-5
TGTGCCAGCAGCCCAGGGACTAGCGGGAGCTCGCGGGAGACCCAGTACTTC
CASSPGTSGSSRETQYF
>TRBV6-5|14|-|TRBJ2-7
TGTGCCAGCAGCCCCTCGGTGATGCGGCACGAGCAGTACTTC
CASSPSVMRHEQYF
>TRBV5-8|16|-|TRBJ1-3
TGTGCCAGCAGCTTGGCCGGCGGAATTCTTAGAAACACCATATATTTT
CASSLAGGILRNTIYF
>TRBV5-1|16|TRBD2|TRBJ2-5
TGCGCCAGCAGCTCACCGGGACTAGCGTTCCAAGAGACCCAGTACTTC
CASSSPGLAFQETQYF
>TRBV10-3|13|-|TRBJ2-7
TGTGCCATCAGTGAACAGGGGGGGTACGAGCAGTACTTC
CAISEQGGYEQYF
>TRBV5-1|15|TRBD2|TRBJ2-2
TGCGCCAGCAGCTTGGCGAGCGGGGTCACCGGGGAGCTGTTTTTT
CASSLASGVTGELFF
>TRBV6-5|13|-|TRBJ2-1
TGTGCCAGCAGTTACGGGAGGGGGGATGAGCAGTTCTTC
CASSYGRGDEQFF
>TRBV13|18|TRBD2|TRBJ2-7
TGTGCCAGCAGCTTAGGCCTACGGGGACTAGCGGGAGGGCGTGAGCAGTACTTC
CASSLGLRGLAGGREQYF
>TRBV7-9|14|TRBD1|TRBJ1-1
TGTGCCAGCAGCTTAGCTGGACAGGGGTCTGAGGCTTTCTTT
CASSLAGQGSEAFF
>TRBV2|13|TRBD2|TRBJ2-1
TGTGCCAGCAGTGACGGGAGGCGCAATGAGCAGTTCTTC
CASSDGRRNEQFF
>TRBV5-4|18|TRBD1|TRBJ2-4
TGTGCCAGCAGCCGGGCAACTTTGGGACAGGGGGCACAAAACATTCAGTACTTC
CASSRATLGQGAQNIQYF
>TRBV6-1|14|-|TRBJ2-1
TGTGCCAGCAGTCTGTGGACTGGGCCCAATGAGCAGTTCTTC
CASSLWTGPNEQFF